This T cell receptor (beta chain) was retrieved from a study of breast tumors, draining lymph nodes, adjacent tissues. TCRdb re-derived calls from the multiplex PCR reads in MiXCR, one entry per CDR3 protein. Of 170,000 or so distinct CDR3 sequences in the sample, roughly 30% were seen once. Trimming took 0 bases from V and 2 from J, leaving 11 bases between them. The CDR3 spans 16 residues. Germline CDR1 MGHRA, CDR2 YSYEKL. In regard to this clonotype: Its antigen is undetermined. This sequence may be a read error, since a much larger clone differs from it by one base.

Axillary draining lymph nodes of breast cancer patients supplied the node samples. Study-wide findings and caveats: That most tumor T cells come from lymph nodes remained unproven. Tumor TCR diversity was below lymph nodes but above nontumor tissue. The data were judged consistent with most tumor T cells coming from lymph node and expanding in tumor. Compared with basal-like, luminal-like tumors shared significantly more repertoire with nontumor tissue.

Material: axillary lymph node tissue. The V gene is TRBV4-1, the J gene TRBJ2-1; no reliable D call. The clonotype comes from a female donor with breast cancer. Some clones in this sample may be carry-over from other donors' samples. CDR3 nucleotides: TGCGCCAGCAGCCAAGATTCCGGGTGGACCTACAATGAGCAGTTCTTC. This codes for CASSQDSGWTYNEQFF.